A selection of T cell receptor beta chains follows, all from one sample in a study of T cell responses to AZD1222 COVID-19 vaccine. Data came from immunoSEQ multiplex PCR; TCRdb stores just in-frame clones and leaves some out. The sample has around 100,000 clones, about 91% seen once. The starting material was peripheral blood, obtained 28 days after the second AZD1222 dose. Receptors originate from an adult who received the AZD1222 COVID-19 vaccine. The CDR3 runs from the conserved cysteine through the conserved F or W. The D gene is left open where the match is weak. Only some rows state a clone size, as once, few, many or a class for expanded clones.

D	size	V	J	CDR3	DNA
.	.	TRBV7-3	TRBJ2-5	CASSVGGTYQETQYF	TGTGCCAGCAGCGTAGGGGGAACGTACCAAGAGACCCAGTACTTC
.	.	TRBV18	TRBJ1-1	CASSPRAGQNTEAFF	TGTGCCAGCTCACCCAGGGCAGGTCAGAACACTGAAGCTTTCTTT
.	.	TRBV12-3/TRBV12-4	TRBJ1-1	CASSLRSGTEAFF	TGTGCCAGCAGTCTCAGGTCCGGCACTGAAGCTTTCTTT
.	.	TRBV6-5	TRBJ2-3	CASIDPGRTSSTQYF	TGTGCCAGCATAGATCCGGGACGGACATCTAGCACGCAGTATTTT
.	.	TRBV7-9	TRBJ1-1	CASSLALNTEAFF	TGTGCCAGCAGCTTAGCGTTAAACACTGAAGCTTTCTTT
TRBD1	.	TRBV5-1	TRBJ2-2	CASSSTGGQNTGELFF	TGCGCCAGCAGCTCGACAGGGGGGCAGAACACCGGGGAGCTGTTTTTT
.	medium-sized	TRBV28	TRBJ2-1	CASRWAGLNNEQFF	TGTGCCAGCAGATGGGCAGGACTAAACAATGAGCAGTTCTTC
.	.	TRBV3-1/TRBV3-2	TRBJ1-1	CASSHGAWPSEAFF	TGTGCCAGCAGCCATGGGGCGTGGCCGAGTGAAGCTTTCTTT
.	.	TRBV10-3	TRBJ1-1	CAISDGGANTEAFF	TGTGCCATCAGTGATGGGGGGGCGAACACTGAAGCTTTCTTT
.	.	TRBV27	TRBJ1-4	CASKRQNQNEKLFF	TGTGCCAGCAAAAGACAGAACCAGAATGAAAAACTGTTTTTT
TRBD1	.	TRBV10-3	TRBJ2-7	CAITRDRAEGEQYF	TGTGCCATCACGAGGGACAGGGCGGAAGGTGAGCAGTACTTC
TRBD1	.	TRBV19	TRBJ1-1	CASSGTVNTEAFF	TGTGCCAGTAGTGGGACAGTGAACACTGAAGCTTTCTTT
TRBD1	.	TRBV5-1	TRBJ2-1	CASSQGQGTSDEQFF	TGCGCCAGCAGCCAGGGACAGGGTACCAGCGATGAGCAGTTCTTC
.	.	TRBV7-3	TRBJ2-3	CASSLNPGSTDTQYF	TGTGCCAGCAGCTTAAATCCAGGTAGCACAGATACGCAGTATTTT
.	.	TRBV7-2	TRBJ2-7	CASSLVGVLLGEQYF	TGTGCCAGCAGCTTAGTAGGGGTGCTCCTTGGGGAGCAGTACTTC
.	once	TRBV28	TRBJ1-4	CATKGGVTNEKLFF	TGTGCCACCAAAGGGGGGGTAACTAATGAAAAACTGTTTTTT
TRBD2	.	TRBV7-3	TRBJ2-3	CASSSTSGPDTQYF	TGTGCCAGCAGTTCCACTAGCGGTCCAGATACGCAGTATTTT
.	.	TRBV2	TRBJ1-6	CASSDLSQGRSPLHF	TGTGCCAGCAGTGATTTGTCGCAGGGCCGATCACCCCTCCACTTT
.	.	TRBV19	TRBJ1-2	CAISRSGGYGYTF	TGTGCCATATCGAGATCGGGGGGCTATGGCTACACCTTC
TRBD1	.	TRBV7-2	TRBJ1-5	CASSLSTGAAQPQHF	TGTGCCAGCAGCTTATCGACAGGGGCGGCTCAGCCCCAGCATTTT
TRBD2	.	TRBV15	TRBJ2-5	CATSRDRGTSGGARQETQYF	TGTGCCACCAGCAGAGATCGAGGGACTAGCGGGGGGGCCAGGCAAGAGACCCAGTACTTC
TRBD1	.	TRBV28	TRBJ1-1	CASGQGASGLNTEAFF	TGTGCCAGCGGACAGGGCGCTAGCGGGTTGAACACTGAAGCTTTCTTT
.	.	TRBV29-1	TRBJ1-1	CSVHGFMNTEAFF	TGCAGCGTTCATGGGTTCATGAACACTGAAGCTTTCTTT
.	.	TRBV6-5	TRBJ1-2	CASSYSLGSPSYGYTF	TGTGCCAGCAGTTATTCCTTAGGTAGTCCCTCTTATGGCTACACCTTC
.	once	TRBV7-2	TRBJ2-1	CASSLGSRIPNVEQFF	TGTGCCAGCAGCTTAGGGAGTCGGATCCCCAACGTTGAGCAGTTCTTC
.	.	TRBV3-1/TRBV3-2	TRBJ2-3	CASSQQEDTQYF	TGTGCCAGCAGCCAACAAGAGGATACGCAGTATTTT
.	once	TRBV27	TRBJ1-2	CASGSGWGYTF	TGTGCCAGCGGATCAGGGTGGGGCTACACCTTC
TRBD1	once	TRBV3-1/TRBV3-2	TRBJ1-5	CASSQSTGGVYQPQHF	TGTGCCAGCAGCCAATCAACAGGGGGCGTCTATCAGCCCCAGCATTTT
.	few	TRBV6-5	TRBJ1-3	CASIGINTIYF	TGTGCCAGCATTGGGATCAACACCATATATTTT
.	few	TRBV19	TRBJ1-5	CASNRDPYQPQHF	TGTGCCAGCAACCGGGACCCCTATCAGCCCCAGCATTTT